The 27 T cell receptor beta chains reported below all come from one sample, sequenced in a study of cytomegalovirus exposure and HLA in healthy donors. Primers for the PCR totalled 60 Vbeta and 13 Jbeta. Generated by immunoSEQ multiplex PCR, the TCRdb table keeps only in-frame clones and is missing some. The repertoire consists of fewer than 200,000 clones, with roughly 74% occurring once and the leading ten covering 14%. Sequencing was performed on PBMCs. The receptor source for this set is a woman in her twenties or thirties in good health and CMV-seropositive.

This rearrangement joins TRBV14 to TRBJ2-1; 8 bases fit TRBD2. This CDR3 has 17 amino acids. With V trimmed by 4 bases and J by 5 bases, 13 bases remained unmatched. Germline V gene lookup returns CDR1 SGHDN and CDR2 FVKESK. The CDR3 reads CASSLHRGGITHNEQFF. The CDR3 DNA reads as TGTGCCAGCAGCCTCCACCGGGGGGGGATAACCCACAATGAGCAGTTCTTC.

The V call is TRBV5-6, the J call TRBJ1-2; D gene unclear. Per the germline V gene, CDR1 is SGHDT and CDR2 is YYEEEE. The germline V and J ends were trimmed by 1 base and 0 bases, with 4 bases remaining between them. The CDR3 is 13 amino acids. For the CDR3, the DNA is TGTGCCAGCAGCTTGCCAGCTAACTATGGCTACACCTTC. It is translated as CASSLPANYGYTF.

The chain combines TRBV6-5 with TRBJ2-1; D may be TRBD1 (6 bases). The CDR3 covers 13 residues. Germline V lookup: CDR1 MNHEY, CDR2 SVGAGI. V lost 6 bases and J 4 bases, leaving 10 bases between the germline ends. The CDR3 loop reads CASSRDMYNEQFF. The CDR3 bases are TGTGCCAGCAGCCGGGACATGTACAATGAGCAGTTCTTC.

Here the CDR3 reads CASSIGTGVYSYEQYF. In DNA, the CDR3 is TGTGCCAGTAGTATAGGGACAGGGGTCTACTCCTACGAGCAGTACTTC. The rearrangement uses TRBV19 and TRBJ2-7; TRBD1 matches 9 bases. V lost 1 base to trimming and J lost 0 bases; unmatched junction nucleotides: 4. The CDR3 consists of 16 residues. Looked up from germline, CDR1 is LNHDA and CDR2 is SQIVND (reference sequence).

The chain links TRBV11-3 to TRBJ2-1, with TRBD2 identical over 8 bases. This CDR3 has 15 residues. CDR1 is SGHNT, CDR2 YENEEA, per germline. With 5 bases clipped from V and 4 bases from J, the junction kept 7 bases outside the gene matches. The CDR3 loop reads CASSLTSGPYNEQFF. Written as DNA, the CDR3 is TGTGCCAGCAGCCTCACTAGCGGTCCTTACAATGAGCAGTTCTTC.

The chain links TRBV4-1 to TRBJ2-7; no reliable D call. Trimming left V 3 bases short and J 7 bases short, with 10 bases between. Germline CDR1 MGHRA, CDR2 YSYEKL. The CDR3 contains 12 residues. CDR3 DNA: TGCGCCAGCAGCCAGATAAACGGGGAGCAGTACTTC. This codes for CASSQINGEQYF.

CDR3 coding DNA: TGCGCCAGCAGCCAAGTGTCAGGAGGGGATCAACTATATGGCTACACCTTC. Translation: CASSQVSGGDQLYGYTF. The V gene is TRBV4-3, the J gene TRBJ1-2, with D possibly matching TRBD1 (5 bases). The CDR3 has 17 amino acids. The germline V gene has CDR1 LGHNA and CDR2 YSLEER. Trimming stripped 1 base from V and 5 bases from J, with 20 bases between.

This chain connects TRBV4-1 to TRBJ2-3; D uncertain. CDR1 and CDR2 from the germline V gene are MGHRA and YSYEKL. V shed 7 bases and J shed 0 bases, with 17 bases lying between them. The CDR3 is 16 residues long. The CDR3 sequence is CASTLSATGSTDTQYF. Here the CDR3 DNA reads TGCGCCAGCACCCTTTCGGCGACTGGTAGCACAGATACGCAGTATTTT.

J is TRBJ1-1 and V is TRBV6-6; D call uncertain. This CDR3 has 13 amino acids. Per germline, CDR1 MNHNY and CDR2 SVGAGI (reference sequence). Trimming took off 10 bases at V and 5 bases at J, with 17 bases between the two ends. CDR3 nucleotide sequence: TGTGCCACCCGACGGGTGGCGGGAACTGAAGCTTTCTTT. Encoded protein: CATRRVAGTEAFF.

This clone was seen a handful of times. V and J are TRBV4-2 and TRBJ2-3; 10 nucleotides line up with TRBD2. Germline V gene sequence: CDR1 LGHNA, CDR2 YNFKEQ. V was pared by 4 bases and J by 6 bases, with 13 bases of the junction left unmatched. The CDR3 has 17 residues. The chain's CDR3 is CASSPYASGGARDTQYF. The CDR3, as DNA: TGTGCCAGCAGCCCTTACGCCAGCGGGGGGGCCAGGGATACGCAGTATTTT.

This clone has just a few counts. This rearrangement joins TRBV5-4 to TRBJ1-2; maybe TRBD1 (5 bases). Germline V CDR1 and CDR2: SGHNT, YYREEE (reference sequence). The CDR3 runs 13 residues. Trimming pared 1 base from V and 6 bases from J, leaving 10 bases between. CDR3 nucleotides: TGTGCCAGCAGCTTGAATCAGGGCGATGGCTACACCTTC. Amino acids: CASSLNQGDGYTF.

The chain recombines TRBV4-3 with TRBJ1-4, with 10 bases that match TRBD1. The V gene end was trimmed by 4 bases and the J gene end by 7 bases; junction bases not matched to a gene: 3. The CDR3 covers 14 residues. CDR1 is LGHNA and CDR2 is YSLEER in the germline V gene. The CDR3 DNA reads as TGCGCCAGCAGCCTCAGGACAGGGGGTGAAAAACTGTTTTTT. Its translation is CASSLRTGGEKLFF.

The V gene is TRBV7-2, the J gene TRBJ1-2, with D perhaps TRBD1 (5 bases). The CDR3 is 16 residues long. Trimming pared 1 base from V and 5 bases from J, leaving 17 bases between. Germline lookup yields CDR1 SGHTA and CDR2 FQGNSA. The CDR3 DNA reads TGTGCCAGCAGCTTAGGGGATCGGACAAGCTTTTATGGCTACACCTTC. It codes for CASSLGDRTSFYGYTF.

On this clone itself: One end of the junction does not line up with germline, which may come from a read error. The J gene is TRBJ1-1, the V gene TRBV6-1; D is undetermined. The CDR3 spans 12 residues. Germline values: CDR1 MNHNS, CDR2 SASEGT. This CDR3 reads CASSEYGEEGFF. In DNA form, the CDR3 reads TGTGCCAGCAGTGAGTATGGGGAGGAAGGTTTCTTT.

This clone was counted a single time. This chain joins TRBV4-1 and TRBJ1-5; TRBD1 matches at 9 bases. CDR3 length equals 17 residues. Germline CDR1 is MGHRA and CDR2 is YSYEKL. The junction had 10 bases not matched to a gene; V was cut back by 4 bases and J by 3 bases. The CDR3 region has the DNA TGCGCCAGCAGCCCAGCAACAGACAGGGGGGACAATCAGCCCCAGCATTTT. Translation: CASSPATDRGDNQPQHF.

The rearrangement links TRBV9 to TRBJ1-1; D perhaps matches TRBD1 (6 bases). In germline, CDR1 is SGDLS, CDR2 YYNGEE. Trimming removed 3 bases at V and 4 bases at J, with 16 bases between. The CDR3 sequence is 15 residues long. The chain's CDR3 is CASSAPGGLGTEAFF. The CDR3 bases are TGTGCCAGCAGCGCGCCCGGGGGGCTCGGCACTGAAGCTTTCTTT. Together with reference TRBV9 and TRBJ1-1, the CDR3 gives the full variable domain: DSGVTQTPKHLITATGQRVTLRCSPRSGDLSVYWYQQSLDQGLQFLIQYYNGEERAKGNILERFSAQQFPDLHSELNLSSLELGDSALYFCASSAPGGLGTEAFFGQGTRLTVV.

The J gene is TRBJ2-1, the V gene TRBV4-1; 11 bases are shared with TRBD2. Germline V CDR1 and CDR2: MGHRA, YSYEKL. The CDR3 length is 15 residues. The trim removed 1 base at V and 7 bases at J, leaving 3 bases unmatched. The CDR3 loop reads CASSQVPSGRNEQFF. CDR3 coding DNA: TGCGCCAGCAGCCAAGTTCCTAGCGGGAGGAATGAGCAGTTCTTC.

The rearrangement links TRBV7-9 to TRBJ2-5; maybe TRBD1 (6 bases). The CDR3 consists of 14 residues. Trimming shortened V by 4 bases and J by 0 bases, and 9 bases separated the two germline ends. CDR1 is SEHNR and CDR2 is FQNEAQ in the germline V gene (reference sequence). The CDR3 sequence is CASSSRDNQETQYF. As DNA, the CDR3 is TGTGCCAGCAGCTCCCGGGACAACCAAGAGACCCAGTACTTC.

The CDR3 DNA follows: TGTGCCATCAGTGAGGTGGAGGGGGCAACAGCTTTCTTT. Protein product: CAISEVEGATAFF. The rearrangement links TRBV10-3 to TRBJ1-1; 7 nucleotides agree with TRBD1. Germline V gives CDR1 ENHRY, CDR2 SYGVKD. The length of the CDR3 is 13 residues. Unmatched junction bases numbered 7, after V lost 2 bases and J lost 10 bases.

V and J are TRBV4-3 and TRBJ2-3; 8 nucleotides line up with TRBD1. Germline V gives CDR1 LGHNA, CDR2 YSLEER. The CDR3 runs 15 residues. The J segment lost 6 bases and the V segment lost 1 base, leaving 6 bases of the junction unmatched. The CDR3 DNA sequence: TGCGCCAGCAGCCAAGGACAGGGGAGGTCGGATACGCAGTATTTT. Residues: CASSQGQGRSDTQYF.

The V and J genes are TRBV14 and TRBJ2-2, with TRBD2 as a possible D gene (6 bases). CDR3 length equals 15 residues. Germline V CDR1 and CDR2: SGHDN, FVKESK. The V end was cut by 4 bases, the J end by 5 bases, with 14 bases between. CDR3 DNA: TGTGCCAGCAGCCTCAAGTGGGGAGGAACCGGGGAGCTGTTTTTT. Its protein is CASSLKWGGTGELFF.

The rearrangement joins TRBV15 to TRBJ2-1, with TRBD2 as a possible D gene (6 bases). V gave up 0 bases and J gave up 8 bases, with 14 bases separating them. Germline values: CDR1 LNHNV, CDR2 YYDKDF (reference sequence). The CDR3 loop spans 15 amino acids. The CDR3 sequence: CATSRDQGWEDEQFF. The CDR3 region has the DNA TGTGCCACCAGCAGAGATCAGGGATGGGAGGATGAGCAGTTCTTC.

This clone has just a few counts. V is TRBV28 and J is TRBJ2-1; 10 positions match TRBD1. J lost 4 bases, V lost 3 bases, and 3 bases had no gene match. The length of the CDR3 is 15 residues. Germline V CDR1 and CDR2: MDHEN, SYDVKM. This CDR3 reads CASSFGDRGYNEQFF. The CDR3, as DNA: TGTGCCAGCAGTTTTGGGGACAGGGGATACAATGAGCAGTTCTTC.

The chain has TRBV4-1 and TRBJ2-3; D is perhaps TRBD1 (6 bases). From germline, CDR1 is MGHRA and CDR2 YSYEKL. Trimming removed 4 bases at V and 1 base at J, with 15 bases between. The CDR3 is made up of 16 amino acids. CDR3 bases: TGCGCCAGCAGCCCACACAGGGTACAGGGCACAGATACGCAGTATTTT. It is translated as CASSPHRVQGTDTQYF.

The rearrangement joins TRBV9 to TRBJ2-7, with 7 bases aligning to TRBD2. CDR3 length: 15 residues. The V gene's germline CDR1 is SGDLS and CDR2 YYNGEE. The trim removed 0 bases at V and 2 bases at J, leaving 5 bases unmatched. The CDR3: CASSVAGGGTYEQYF. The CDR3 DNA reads TGTGCCAGCAGCGTAGCTGGGGGAGGGACCTACGAGCAGTACTTC.

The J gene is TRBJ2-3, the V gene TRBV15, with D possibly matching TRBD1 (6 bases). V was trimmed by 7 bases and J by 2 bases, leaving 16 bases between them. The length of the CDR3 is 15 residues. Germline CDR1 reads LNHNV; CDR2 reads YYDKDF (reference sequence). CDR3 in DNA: TGTGCCACCAACGCAGGGGCCGGCGACACAGATACGCAGTATTTT. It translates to CATNAGAGDTDTQYF.

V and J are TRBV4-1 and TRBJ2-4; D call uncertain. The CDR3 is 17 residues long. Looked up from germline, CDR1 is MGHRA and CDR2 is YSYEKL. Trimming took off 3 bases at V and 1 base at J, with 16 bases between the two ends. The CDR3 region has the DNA TGCGCCAGCAGCCATAACGCCCGACTTGGGGCCAAAAACATTCAGTACTTC. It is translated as CASSHNARLGAKNIQYF.